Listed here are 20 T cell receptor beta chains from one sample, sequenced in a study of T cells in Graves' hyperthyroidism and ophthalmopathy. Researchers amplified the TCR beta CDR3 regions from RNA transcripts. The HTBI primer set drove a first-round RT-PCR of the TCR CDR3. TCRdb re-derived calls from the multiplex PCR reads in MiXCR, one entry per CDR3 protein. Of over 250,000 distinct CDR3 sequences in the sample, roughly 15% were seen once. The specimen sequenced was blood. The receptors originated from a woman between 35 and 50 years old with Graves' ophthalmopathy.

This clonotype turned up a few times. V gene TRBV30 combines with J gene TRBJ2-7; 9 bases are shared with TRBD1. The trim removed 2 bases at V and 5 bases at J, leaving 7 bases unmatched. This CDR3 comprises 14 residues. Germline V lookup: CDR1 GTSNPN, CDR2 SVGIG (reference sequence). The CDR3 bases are TGTGCCTGGAGTTACGGGACAGGGAGGGACGAGCAGTACTTC. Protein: CAWSYGTGRDEQYF.

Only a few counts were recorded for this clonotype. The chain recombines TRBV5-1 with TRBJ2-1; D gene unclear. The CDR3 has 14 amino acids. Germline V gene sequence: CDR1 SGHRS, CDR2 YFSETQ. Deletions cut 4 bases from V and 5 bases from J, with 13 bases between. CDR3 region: CASSMSRSNNEQFF. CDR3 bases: TGCGCCAGCAGCATGTCCAGGAGTAACAATGAGCAGTTCTTC.

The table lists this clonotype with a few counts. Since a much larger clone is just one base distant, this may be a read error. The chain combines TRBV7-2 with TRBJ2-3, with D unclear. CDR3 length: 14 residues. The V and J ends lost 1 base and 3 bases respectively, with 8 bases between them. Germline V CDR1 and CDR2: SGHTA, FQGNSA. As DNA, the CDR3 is TGTGCCAGCAGCTTAGGACGGATAACAGATACGCAGTATTTT. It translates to CASSLGRITDTQYF.

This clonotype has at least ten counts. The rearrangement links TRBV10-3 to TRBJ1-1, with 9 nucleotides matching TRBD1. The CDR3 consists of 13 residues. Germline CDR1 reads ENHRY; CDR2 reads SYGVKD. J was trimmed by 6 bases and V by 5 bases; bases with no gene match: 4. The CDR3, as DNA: TGTGCCATCAGTAGGACAGGGGCTCCTGAAGCTTTCTTT. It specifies CAISRTGAPEAFF.

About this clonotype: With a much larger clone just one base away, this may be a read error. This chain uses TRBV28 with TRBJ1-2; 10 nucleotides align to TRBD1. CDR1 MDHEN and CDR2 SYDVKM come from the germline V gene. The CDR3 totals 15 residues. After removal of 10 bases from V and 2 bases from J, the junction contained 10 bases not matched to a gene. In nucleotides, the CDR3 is TGTGCCATCAACCAACCGGGACAGGGGAACTATGGCTACACCTTC. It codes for CAINQPGQGNYGYTF.

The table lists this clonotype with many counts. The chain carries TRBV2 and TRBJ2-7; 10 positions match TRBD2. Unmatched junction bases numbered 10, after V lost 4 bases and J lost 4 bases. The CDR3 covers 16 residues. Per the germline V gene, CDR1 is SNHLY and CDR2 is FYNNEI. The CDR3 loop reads CASSGRLAGVFYEQYF. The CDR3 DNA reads TGTGCCAGCAGTGGCAGACTAGCGGGTGTCTTTTACGAGCAGTACTTC.

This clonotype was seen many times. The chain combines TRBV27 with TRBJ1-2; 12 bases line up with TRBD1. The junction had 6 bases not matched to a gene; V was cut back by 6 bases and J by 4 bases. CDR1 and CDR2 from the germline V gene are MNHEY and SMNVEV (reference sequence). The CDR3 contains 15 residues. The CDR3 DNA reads TGTGCCAGCAGGCCCGGGACAGGGGGCGGCTATGGCTACACCTTC. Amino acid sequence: CASRPGTGGGYGYTF.

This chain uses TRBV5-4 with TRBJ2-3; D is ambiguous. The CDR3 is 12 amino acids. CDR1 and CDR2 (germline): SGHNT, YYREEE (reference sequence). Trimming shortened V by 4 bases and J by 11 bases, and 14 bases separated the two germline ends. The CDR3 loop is CASSGLVQKQYF. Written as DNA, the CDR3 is TGTGCCAGCAGCGGCTTGGTACAGAAGCAGTATTTT.

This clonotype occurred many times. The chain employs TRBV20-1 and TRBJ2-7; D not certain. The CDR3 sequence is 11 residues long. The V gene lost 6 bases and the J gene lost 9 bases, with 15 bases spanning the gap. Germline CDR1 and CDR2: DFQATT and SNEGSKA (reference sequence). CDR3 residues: CSAARPPVQYF. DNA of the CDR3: TGCAGTGCCGCGCGCCCCCCGGTGCAGTACTTC.

The CDR3, as DNA: TGTGCCAGCAGCCAAGAGTCAGGGGGGTGGGAGACCCAGTACTTC. The encoded protein is CASSQESGGWETQYF. The chain is built from TRBV4-2 and TRBJ2-5, with D possibly matching TRBD1 (7 bases). The germline V gene encodes CDR1 LGHNA and CDR2 YNFKEQ. This CDR3 is 15 amino acids long. V was trimmed by 0 bases and J by 5 bases, leaving 13 bases between them.

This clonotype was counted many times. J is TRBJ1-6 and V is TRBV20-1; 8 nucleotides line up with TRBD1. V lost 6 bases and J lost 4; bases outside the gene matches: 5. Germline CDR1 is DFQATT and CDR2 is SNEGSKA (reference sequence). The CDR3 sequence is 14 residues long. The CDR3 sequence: CSARTGSYNSPLHF. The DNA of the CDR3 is TGCAGTGCAAGGACAGGGTCATATAATTCACCCCTCCACTTT.

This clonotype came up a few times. CDR3 in amino acids: CASSFGGRIFEAFF. CDR3 DNA sequence: TGTGCCAGCAGCTTTGGTGGCCGTATTTTTGAAGCTTTCTTT. The rearrangement links TRBV7-9 to TRBJ1-1; D is uncertain. Germline CDR1 is SEHNR and CDR2 is FQNEAQ (reference sequence). V shed 3 bases and J shed 7 bases, with 15 bases lying between them. The CDR3 spans 14 residues.

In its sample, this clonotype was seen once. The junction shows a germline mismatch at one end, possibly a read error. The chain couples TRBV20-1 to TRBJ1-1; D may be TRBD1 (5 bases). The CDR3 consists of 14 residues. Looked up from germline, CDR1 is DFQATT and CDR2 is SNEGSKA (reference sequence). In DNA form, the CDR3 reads TGCAGTGCTAGAGGAGGGGCGGGAAACACTGAAGCTCTCTTT. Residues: CSARGGAGNTEALF.

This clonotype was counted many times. CDR3 nucleotides: TGTGCCAGCAGTTTACCCGGTTTGTTCTATGGCTACACCTTC. The encoded protein is CASSLPGLFYGYTF. The rearrangement uses TRBV28 and TRBJ1-2; D remains unclear. Germline V gene sequence: CDR1 MDHEN, CDR2 SYDVKM. Trimming cost V 2 bases and J 4 bases, with 11 bases left between them. The CDR3 has 14 residues.

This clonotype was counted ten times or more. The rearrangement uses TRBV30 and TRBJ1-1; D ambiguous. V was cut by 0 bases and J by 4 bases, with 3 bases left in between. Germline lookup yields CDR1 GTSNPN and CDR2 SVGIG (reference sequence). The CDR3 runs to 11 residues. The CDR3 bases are TGTGCCTGGAGTGTGGGCACTGAAGCTTTCTTT. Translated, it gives CAWSVGTEAFF. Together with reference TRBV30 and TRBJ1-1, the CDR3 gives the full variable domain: SQTIHQWPATLVQPVGSPLSLECTVEGTSNPNLYWYRQAAGRGLQLLFYSVGIGQISSEVPQNLSASRPQDRQFILSSKKLLLSDSGFYLCAWSVGTEAFFGQGTRLTVV.

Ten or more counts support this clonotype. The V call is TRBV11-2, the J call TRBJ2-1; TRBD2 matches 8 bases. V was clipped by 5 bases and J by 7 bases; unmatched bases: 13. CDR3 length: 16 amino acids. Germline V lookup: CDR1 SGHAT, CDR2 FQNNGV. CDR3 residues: CASSPGGNRGGNEQFF. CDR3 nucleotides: TGTGCCAGCAGCCCCGGGGGAAATCGGGGGGGGAATGAGCAGTTCTTC.

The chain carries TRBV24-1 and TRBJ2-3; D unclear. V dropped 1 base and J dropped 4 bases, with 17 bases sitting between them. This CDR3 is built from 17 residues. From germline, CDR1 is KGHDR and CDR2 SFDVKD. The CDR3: CATSDLGPPWTPDTQYF. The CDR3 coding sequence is TGTGCCACCAGTGATTTAGGGCCCCCATGGACCCCAGATACGCAGTATTTT.

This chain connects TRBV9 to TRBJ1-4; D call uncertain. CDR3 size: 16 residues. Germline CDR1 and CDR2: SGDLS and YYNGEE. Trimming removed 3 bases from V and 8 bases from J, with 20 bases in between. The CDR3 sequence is CASSAAGTARDEKLFF. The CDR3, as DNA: TGTGCCAGCAGCGCCGCGGGTACAGCGAGAGACGAAAAACTGTTTTTT.

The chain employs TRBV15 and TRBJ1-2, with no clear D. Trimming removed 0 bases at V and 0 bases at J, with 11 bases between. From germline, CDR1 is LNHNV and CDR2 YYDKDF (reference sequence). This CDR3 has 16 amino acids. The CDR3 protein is CATSREVGLTNYGYTF. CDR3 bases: TGTGCCACCAGCAGAGAAGTCGGGCTAACTAACTATGGCTACACCTTC.

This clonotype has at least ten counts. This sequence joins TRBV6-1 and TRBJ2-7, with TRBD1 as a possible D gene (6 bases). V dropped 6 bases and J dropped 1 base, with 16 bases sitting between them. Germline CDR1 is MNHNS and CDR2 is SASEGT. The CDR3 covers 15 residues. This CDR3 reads CASRKTGPSSYEQYF. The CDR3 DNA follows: TGTGCCAGCAGAAAAACAGGGCCTTCATCCTACGAGCAGTACTTC.